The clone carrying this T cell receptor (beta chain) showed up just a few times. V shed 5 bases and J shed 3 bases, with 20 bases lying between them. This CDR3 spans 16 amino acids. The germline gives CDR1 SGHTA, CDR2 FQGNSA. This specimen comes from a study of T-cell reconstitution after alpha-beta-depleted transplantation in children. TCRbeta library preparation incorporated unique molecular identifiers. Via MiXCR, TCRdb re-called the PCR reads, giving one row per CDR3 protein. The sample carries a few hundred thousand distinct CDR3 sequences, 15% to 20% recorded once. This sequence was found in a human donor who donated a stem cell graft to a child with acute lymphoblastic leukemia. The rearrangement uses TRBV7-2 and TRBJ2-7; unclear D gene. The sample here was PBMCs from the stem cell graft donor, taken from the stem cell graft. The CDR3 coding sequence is TGTGCCAGCAGCCCCGCCCGAATGAGTCAGAACTACGAGCAGTACTTC. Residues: CASSPARMSQNYEQYF.